This is a list of T cell receptor beta chains from one sample in a study of response to subunit inactivated influenza vaccine. TCRdb analysed the RT-PCR reads with MiXCR anew, one entry per CDR3 protein. The data show fewer than 700,000 distinct CDR3 sequences, with 10% to 15% seen just once and over 10% held by the top ten. The source material was PBMCs from blood, sampled roughly 46 days after vaccination. These receptors were collected from a man in his fifties or sixties who received an inactivated influenza vaccine. Each CDR3 is given with its conserved first and last residue. Each record gives: V gene, CDR3 length, CDR3 protein.

TRBV24-1 | 16 | CATSDFPADSTDTQYF
TRBV7-9 | 13 | CASTTSGLETQYF
TRBV5-5 | 15 | CASSYPIPNKDTQYF
TRBV12-3/TRBV12-4 | 14 | CASSHRQPNTEAFF
TRBV7-9 | 15 | CASSSKGIYTGELFF
TRBV28 | 14 | CASSFGTIYYEQYF
TRBV5-1 | 15 | CASTPFSTNTGELFF
TRBV5-1 | 13 | CASSTGRETEAFF
TRBV9 | 15 | CASSVGSGRPYEQYF
TRBV6-2/TRBV6-3 | 18 | CASSPGLAGEVNTGELFF
TRBV20-1 | 15 | CSATNSRGHNQPQHF
TRBV20-1 | 16 | CSARGQGHSSGNTIYF
TRBV7-3 | 16 | CAISLHPGVDRNEQFF
TRBV5-5 | 15 | CASSLAPGSYNEQFF
TRBV10-3 | 13 | CAIASRGTDTQYF